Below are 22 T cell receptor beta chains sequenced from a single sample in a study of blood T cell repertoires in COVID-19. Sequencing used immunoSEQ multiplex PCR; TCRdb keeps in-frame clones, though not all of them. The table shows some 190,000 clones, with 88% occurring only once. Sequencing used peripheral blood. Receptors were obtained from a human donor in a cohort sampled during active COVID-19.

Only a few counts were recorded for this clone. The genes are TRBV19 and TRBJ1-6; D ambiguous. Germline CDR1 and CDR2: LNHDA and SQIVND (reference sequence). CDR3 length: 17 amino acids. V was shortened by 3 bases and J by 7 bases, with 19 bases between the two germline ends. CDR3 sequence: CASSIILAGLNNSPLHF. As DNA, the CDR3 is TGTGCCAGTAGTATCATTTTAGCCGGCTTAAACAATTCACCCCTCCACTTT.

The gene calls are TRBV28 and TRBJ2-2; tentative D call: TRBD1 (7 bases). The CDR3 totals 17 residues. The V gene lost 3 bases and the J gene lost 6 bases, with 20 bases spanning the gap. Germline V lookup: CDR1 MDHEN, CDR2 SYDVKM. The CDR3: CASSFAGAGQRAGELFF. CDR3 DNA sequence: TGTGCCAGCAGTTTCGCTGGGGCGGGACAGAGGGCCGGGGAGCTGTTTTTT.

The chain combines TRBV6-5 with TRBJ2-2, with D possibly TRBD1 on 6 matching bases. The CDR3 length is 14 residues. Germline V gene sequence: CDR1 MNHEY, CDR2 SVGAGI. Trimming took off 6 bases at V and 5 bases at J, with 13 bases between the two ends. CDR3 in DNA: TGTGCCAGCAGGTGGACAGTGAGGACCGGGGAGCTGTTTTTT. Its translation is CASRWTVRTGELFF.

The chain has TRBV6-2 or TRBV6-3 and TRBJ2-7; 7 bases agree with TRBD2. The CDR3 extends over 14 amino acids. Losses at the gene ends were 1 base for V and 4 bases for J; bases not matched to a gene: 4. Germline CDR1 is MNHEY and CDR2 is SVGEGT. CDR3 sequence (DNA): TGTGCCAGCAGTTACTTAGCGGGCCAGTACGAGCAGTACTTC. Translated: CASSYLAGQYEQYF.

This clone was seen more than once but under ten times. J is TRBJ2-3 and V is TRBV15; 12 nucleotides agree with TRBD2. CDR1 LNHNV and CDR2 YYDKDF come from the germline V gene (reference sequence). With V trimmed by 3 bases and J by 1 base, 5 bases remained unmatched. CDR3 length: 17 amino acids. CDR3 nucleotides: TGTGCCACCAGCAGTACTAGCGGGGGGTGGGGCACAGATACGCAGTATTTT. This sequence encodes CATSSTSGGWGTDTQYF.

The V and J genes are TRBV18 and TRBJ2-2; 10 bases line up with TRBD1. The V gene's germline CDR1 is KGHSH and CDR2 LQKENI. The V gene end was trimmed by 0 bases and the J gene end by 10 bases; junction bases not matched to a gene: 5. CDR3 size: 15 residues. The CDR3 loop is CASSPPGTGAPELFF. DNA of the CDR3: TGTGCCAGCTCACCACCGGGGACAGGGGCCCCGGAGCTGTTTTTT.

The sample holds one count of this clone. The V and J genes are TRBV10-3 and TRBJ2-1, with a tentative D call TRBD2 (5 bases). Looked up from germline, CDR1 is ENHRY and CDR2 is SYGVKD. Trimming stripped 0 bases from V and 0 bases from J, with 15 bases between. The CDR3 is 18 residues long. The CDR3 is CAISESGARAGSYNEQFF. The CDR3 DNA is TGTGCCATCAGTGAGTCGGGAGCGCGGGCCGGCTCCTACAATGAGCAGTTCTTC.

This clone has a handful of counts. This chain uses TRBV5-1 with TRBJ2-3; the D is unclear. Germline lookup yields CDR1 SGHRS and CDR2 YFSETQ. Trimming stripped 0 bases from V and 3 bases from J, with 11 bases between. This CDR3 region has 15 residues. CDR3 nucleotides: TGCGCCAGCAGCTTGGGTCTAGTCAAAACAGATACGCAGTATTTT. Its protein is CASSLGLVKTDTQYF.

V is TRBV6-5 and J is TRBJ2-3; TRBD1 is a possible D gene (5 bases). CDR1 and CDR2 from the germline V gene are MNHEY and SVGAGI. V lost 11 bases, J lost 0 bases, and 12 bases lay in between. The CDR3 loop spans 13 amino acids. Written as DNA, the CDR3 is TGTGCCGGGGCCCAAACTAGCACAGATACGCAGTATTTT. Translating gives CAGAQTSTDTQYF.

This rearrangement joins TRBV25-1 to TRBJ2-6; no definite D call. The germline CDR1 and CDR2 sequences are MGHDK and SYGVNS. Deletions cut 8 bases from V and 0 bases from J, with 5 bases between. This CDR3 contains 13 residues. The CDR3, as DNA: TGTGCCAGCGGCCGCTCTGGGGCCAACGTCCTGACTTTC. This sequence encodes CASGRSGANVLTF.

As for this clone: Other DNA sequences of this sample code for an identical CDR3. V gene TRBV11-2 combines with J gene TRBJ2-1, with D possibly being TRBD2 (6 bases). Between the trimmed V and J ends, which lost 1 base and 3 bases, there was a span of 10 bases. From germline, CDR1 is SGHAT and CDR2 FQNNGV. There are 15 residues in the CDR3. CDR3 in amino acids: CASSLAGVSYNEQFF. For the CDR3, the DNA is TGTGCCAGCAGCTTAGCGGGAGTCAGCTACAATGAGCAGTTCTTC.

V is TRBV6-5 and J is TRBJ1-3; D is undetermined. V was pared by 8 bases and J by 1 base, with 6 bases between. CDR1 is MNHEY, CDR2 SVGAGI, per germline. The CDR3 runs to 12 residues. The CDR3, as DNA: TGTGCCAGCCGGTTATCTGGAAACACCATATATTTT. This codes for CASRLSGNTIYF.

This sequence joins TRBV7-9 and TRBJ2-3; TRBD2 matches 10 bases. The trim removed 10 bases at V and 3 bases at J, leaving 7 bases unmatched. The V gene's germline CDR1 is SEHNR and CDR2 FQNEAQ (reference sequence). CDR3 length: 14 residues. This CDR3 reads CATTGTSATDTQYF. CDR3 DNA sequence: TGTGCCACTACCGGGACTAGCGCTACAGATACGCAGTATTTT. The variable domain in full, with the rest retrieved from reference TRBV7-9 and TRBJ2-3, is DTGVSQNPRHKITKRGQNVTFRCDPISEHNRLYWYRQTLGQGPEFLTYFQNEAQLEKSRLLSDRFSAERPKGSFSTLEIQRTEQGDSAMYLCATTGTSATDTQYFGPGTRLTVL.

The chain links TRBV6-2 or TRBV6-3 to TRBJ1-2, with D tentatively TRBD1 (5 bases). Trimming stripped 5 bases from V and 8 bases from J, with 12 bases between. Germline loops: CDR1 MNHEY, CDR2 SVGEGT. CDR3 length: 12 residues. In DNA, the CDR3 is TGTGCCAGCAGTGCGCCAGGGTCAGGCTACACCTTC. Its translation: CASSAPGSGYTF.

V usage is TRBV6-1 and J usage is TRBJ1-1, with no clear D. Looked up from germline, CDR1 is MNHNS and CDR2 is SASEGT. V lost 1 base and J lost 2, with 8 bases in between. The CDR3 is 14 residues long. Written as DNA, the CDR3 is TGTGCCAGCAGTGAAGTTCGGGGAAACACTGAAGCTTTCTTT. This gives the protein CASSEVRGNTEAFF.

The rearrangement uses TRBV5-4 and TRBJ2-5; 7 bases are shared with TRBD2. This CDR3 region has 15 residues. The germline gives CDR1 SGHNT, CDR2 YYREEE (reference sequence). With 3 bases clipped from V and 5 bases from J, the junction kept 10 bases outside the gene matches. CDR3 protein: CASSSGRGLEETQYF. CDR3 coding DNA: TGTGCCAGCAGCTCAGGGAGGGGATTAGAGGAGACCCAGTACTTC.

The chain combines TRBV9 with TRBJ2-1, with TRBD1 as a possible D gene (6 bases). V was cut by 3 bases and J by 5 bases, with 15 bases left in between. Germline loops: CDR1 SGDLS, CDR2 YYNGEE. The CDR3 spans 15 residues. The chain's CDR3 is CASSADSYGDNEQFF. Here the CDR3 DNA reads TGTGCCAGCAGCGCGGACAGTTACGGGGACAATGAGCAGTTCTTC.

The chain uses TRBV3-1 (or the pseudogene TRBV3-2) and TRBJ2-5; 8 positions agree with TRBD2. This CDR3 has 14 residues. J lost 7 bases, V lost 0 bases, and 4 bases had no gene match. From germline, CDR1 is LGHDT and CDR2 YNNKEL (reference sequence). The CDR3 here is CASSQDPSGGTQYF. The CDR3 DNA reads TGTGCCAGCAGCCAAGATCCCAGCGGGGGGACCCAGTACTTC.

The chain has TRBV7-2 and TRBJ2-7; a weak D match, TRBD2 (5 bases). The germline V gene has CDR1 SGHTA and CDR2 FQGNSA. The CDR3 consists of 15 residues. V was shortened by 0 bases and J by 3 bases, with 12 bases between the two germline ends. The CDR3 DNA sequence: TGTGCCAGCAGCTTAGCGCTTAACCGGGACTACGAGCAGTACTTC. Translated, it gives CASSLALNRDYEQYF.

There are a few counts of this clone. As DNA, the CDR3 is TGTGCCAGCAGTTCTACCCCGGGACAGGGGTGGAATCAGCCCCAGCATTTT. As protein: CASSSTPGQGWNQPQHF. The V gene is TRBV27, the J gene TRBJ1-5, with 10 bases fitting TRBD1. J gave up 4 bases and V 4 bases, and 10 bases lay outside the gene matches. Germline CDR1 is MNHEY and CDR2 is SMNVEV (reference sequence). The CDR3 sequence is 17 residues long.

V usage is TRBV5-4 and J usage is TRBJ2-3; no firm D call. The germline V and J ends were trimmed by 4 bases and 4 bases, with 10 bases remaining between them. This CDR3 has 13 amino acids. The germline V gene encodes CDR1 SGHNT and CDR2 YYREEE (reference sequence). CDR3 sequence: CASSTHGSDTQYF. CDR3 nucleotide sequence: TGTGCCAGCAGCACCCACGGTTCAGATACGCAGTATTTT.

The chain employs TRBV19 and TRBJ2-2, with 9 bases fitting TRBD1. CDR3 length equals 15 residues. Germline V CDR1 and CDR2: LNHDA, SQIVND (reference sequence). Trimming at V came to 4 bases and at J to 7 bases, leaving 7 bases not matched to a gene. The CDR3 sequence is CASSSWDRVIGELFF. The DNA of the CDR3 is TGTGCCAGTAGTAGCTGGGACAGGGTCATCGGGGAGCTGTTTTTT. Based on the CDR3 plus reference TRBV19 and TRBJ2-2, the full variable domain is DGGITQSPKYLFRKEGQNVTLSCEQNLNHDAMYWYRQDPGQGLRLIYYSQIVNDFQKGDIAEGYSVSREKKESFPLTVTSAQKNPTAFYLCASSSWDRVIGELFFGEGSRLTVL.